The 13 T cell receptor beta chains below all came from one sample that was sequenced in a study of blood T cell repertoires in COVID-19. Sequencing was performed with immunoSEQ multiplex PCR; in TCRdb, only in-frame clones are kept and a portion is missing. The sample has 150,000 to 200,000 clones; 90% to 95% are singletons. Sequencing input: peripheral blood. These receptors were obtained from a woman aged 55-70 years with COVID-19, enrolled during active disease.

The sample holds one count of this clone. The J gene is TRBJ2-2, the V gene TRBV6-5, with a possible D match to TRBD1 (6 bases). The V end was cut by 7 bases, the J end by 3 bases, with 6 bases between. CDR1 MNHEY and CDR2 SVGAGI come from the germline V gene. The CDR3 loop spans 12 amino acids. Here the CDR3 reads CASKGDTGELFF. CDR3 sequence (DNA): TGTGCCAGCAAGGGGGACACCGGGGAGCTGTTTTTT.

The chain employs TRBV19 and TRBJ1-5, with a possible D match to TRBD1 (6 bases). This CDR3 is 15 amino acids long. The ends were cut back, 3 bases at V and 3 bases at J, with 12 bases in the middle. Germline V gene lookup returns CDR1 LNHDA and CDR2 SQIVND (reference sequence). CDR3 amino acids: CASSMGRGVNQPQHF. For the CDR3, the DNA is TGTGCCAGTAGTATGGGCAGGGGAGTCAATCAGCCCCAGCATTTT. Full variable domain (rest looked up from reference TRBV19 and TRBJ1-5): DGGITQSPKYLFRKEGQNVTLSCEQNLNHDAMYWYRQDPGQGLRLIYYSQIVNDFQKGDIAEGYSVSREKKESFPLTVTSAQKNPTAFYLCASSMGRGVNQPQHFGDGTRLSIL.

The V and J genes are TRBV6-6 and TRBJ2-7; D ambiguous. Germline V gene sequence: CDR1 MNHNY, CDR2 SVGAGI (reference sequence). The length of the CDR3 is 12 residues. V was cut by 6 bases and J by 2 bases, with 8 bases left in between. Here the CDR3 DNA reads TGTGCCAGCAGCGCCGCGGCCTACGAGCAGTACTTC. Encoded protein: CASSAAAYEQYF.

The V call is TRBV19, the J call TRBJ2-1; D is possibly TRBD2 (6 bases). CDR1 LNHDA and CDR2 SQIVND come from the germline V gene (reference sequence). The CDR3 runs 14 residues. V was pared by 5 bases and J by 0 bases, with 8 bases between. CDR3 coding DNA: TGTGCCAGTAGTGGGCGGGGCTCCTACAATGAGCAGTTCTTC. Translated: CASSGRGSYNEQFF.

The chain recombines TRBV29-1 with TRBJ1-1, with D unclear. Germline CDR1 SQVTM, CDR2 ANQGSEA. The CDR3 has 13 residues. V shed 6 bases and J shed 2 bases, with 13 bases lying between them. The CDR3 DNA reads TGCAGCGTCCGGAGTGCGCAAAACACTGAAGCTTTCTTT. Its translation: CSVRSAQNTEAFF.

This clone was detected once. This chain uses TRBV10-3 with TRBJ1-4, with D hard to call. CDR3 length: 12 residues. V lost 10 bases and J lost 5, with 11 bases in between. Germline V gene lookup returns CDR1 ENHRY and CDR2 SYGVKD. The CDR3 loop is CATGSANEKLFF. In DNA, the CDR3 is TGTGCCACCGGTTCCGCGAATGAAAAACTGTTTTTT.

The chain carries TRBV6-5 and TRBJ2-5; tentative D call: TRBD1 (6 bases). The V end was cut by 6 bases, the J end by 7 bases, with 15 bases between. CDR1 is MNHEY, CDR2 SVGAGI, per germline. The length of the CDR3 is 13 residues. The CDR3 bases are TGTGCCAGCAGCCAGGGGACGTCCCCGACCCAGTACTTC. Protein sequence: CASSQGTSPTQYF.

The rearrangement links TRBV4-2 to TRBJ1-2; the D gene is possibly TRBD1 (5 bases). This CDR3 contains 14 residues. Germline lookup yields CDR1 LGHNA and CDR2 YNFKEQ. V lost 3 bases, J lost 12 bases, and 20 bases lay in between. This chain's CDR3 is CASSQAGRRLGDTF. The CDR3 nucleotides are TGTGCCAGCAGCCAGGCGGGACGACGCCTCGGTGACACCTTC.

This clone was seen a few times. This chain links TRBV6-5 with TRBJ1-2; no clear D gene. The CDR3 consists of 14 residues. Trimming took off 6 bases at V and 6 bases at J, with 17 bases between the two ends. Germline V lookup: CDR1 MNHEY, CDR2 SVGAGI. The CDR3: CASRHPEGSHGYTF. DNA of the CDR3: TGTGCCAGCAGGCACCCGGAGGGATCGCATGGCTACACCTTC.

The chain joins TRBV6-1 to TRBJ1-4; a possible D gene is TRBD1 (5 bases). The germline V gene encodes CDR1 MNHNS and CDR2 SASEGT. Deletions cut 2 bases from V and 7 bases from J, with 17 bases between. The length of the CDR3 is 16 residues. Here the CDR3 reads CASSESRVSAFEKLFF. The CDR3 coding sequence is TGTGCCAGCAGTGAAAGCAGGGTTTCAGCTTTTGAAAAACTGTTTTTT.

V is TRBV7-2 and J is TRBJ1-5, with D maybe TRBD1 (5 bases). This CDR3 contains 14 residues. Trimming took 1 base from V and 4 from J, leaving 8 bases between them. The germline V gene encodes CDR1 SGHTA and CDR2 FQGNSA. CDR3 sequence reads: CASSLGAGNQPQHF. DNA of the CDR3: TGTGCCAGCAGCTTAGGGGCAGGGAATCAGCCCCAGCATTTT.

The sample holds one count of this clone. CDR3 in amino acids: CASSPGVGGARGYTF. For the CDR3, the DNA is TGTGCCAGCAGCCCCGGGGTAGGGGGGGCGCGGGGCTACACCTTC. This sequence joins TRBV7-2 and TRBJ1-2, with D maybe TRBD1 (6 bases). Trimming shortened V by 5 bases and J by 8 bases, and 21 bases separated the two germline ends. This CDR3 contains 15 residues. From germline, CDR1 is SGHTA and CDR2 FQGNSA. Based on the CDR3 plus reference TRBV7-2 and TRBJ1-2, the full variable domain is GAGVSQSPSNKVTEKGKDVELRCDPISGHTALYWYRQSLGQGLEFLIYFQGNSAPDKSGLPSDRFSAERTGGSVSTLTIQRTQQEDSAVYLCASSPGVGGARGYTFGSGTRLTVV.

The chain joins TRBV6-2 or TRBV6-3 to TRBJ1-2; 12 nucleotides line up with TRBD1. J lost 6 bases, V lost 4 bases, and 6 bases had no gene match. CDR1 and CDR2 from the germline V gene are MNHEY and SVGEGT. There are 15 residues in the CDR3. In nucleotides, the CDR3 is TGTGCCAGCAGTTCCGACGGGACAGGGGGCCATGGCTACACCTTC. As protein: CASSSDGTGGHGYTF.